The 24 T cell receptor beta chains given below trace back to one sample, sequenced in a study of OX40 agonist ivuxolimab in advanced cancers. Produced via immunoSEQ multiplex PCR; TCRdb's table is partial and in-frame only. The sample gives under 80,000 clones, less than 90% of which show up once; 0.5% to 0.6% is in the top ten. The specimen was CD4+ or CD8+ T cells sorted from blood, collected in a trial of the OX40 agonist ivuxolimab. Source of these receptors: an adult with an advanced solid tumor such as melanoma, head and neck, liver or kidney cancer.

This clone appeared once. The chain links TRBV6-6 to TRBJ1-2; tentative D call: TRBD1 (5 bases). The germline gives CDR1 MNHNY, CDR2 SVGAGI (reference sequence). The V end was cut by 8 bases, the J end by 5 bases, with 12 bases between. CDR3 length equals 12 residues. The DNA for the CDR3 is TGTGCCAGCGACGGGACGGAGTATGGCTACACCTTC. This gives the protein CASDGTEYGYTF.

The V call is TRBV6-4, the J call TRBJ1-6, with D perhaps TRBD1 (5 bases). CDR3 length: 19 amino acids. V shed 0 bases and J shed 3 bases, with 18 bases lying between them. In germline, CDR1 is MRHNA, CDR2 SNTAGT. The CDR3 is CASSDSKAGRQNYNSPLHF. CDR3 sequence (DNA): TGTGCCAGCAGTGACTCGAAGGCAGGGCGGCAAAACTATAATTCACCCCTCCACTTT.

In this sample, this clone turned up once. The chain is built from TRBV19 and TRBJ2-7; tentatively, D is TRBD1 (5 bases). Trimming took 1 base from V and 4 from J, leaving 14 bases between them. Per the germline V gene, CDR1 is LNHDA and CDR2 is SQIVND (reference sequence). The CDR3 consists of 15 residues. In DNA, the CDR3 is TGTGCCAGTAGTATAGGAATCTCAGGGCTGTACGAGCAGTACTTC. This sequence encodes CASSIGISGLYEQYF.

The J gene is TRBJ2-7, the V gene TRBV4-1; 9 nucleotides match TRBD1. V lost 4 bases to trimming and J lost 0 bases; unmatched junction nucleotides: 4. Germline CDR1 is MGHRA and CDR2 is YSYEKL. This CDR3 contains 15 residues. CDR3 region: CASSPGQGISYEQYF. The DNA for the CDR3 is TGCGCCAGCAGCCCGGGACAGGGTATCTCCTACGAGCAGTACTTC.

The CDR3 here is CASSQDKGTGLEADTQYF. CDR3 coding DNA: TGTGCCAGCAGCCAAGATAAGGGCACGGGACTAGAGGCAGATACGCAGTATTTT. This chain connects TRBV14 to TRBJ2-3, with 8 bases matching TRBD2. Losses at the gene ends were 0 bases for V and 4 bases for J; bases not matched to a gene: 12. The germline V gene encodes CDR1 SGHDN and CDR2 FVKESK. The CDR3 runs 18 residues.

The chain uses TRBV27 and TRBJ1-6, with a weak D call TRBD1 (6 bases). Trimming pared 2 bases from V and 4 bases from J, leaving 15 bases between. CDR1 and CDR2 (germline): MNHEY, SMNVEV (reference sequence). The CDR3 extends over 17 amino acids. The CDR3 DNA follows: TGTGCCAGCAGTTTAAAGGAGACAGGAAGATATAATTCACCCCTCCACTTT. This translates into CASSLKETGRYNSPLHF.

There are many counts of this clone. The chain couples TRBV29-1 to TRBJ1-2; tentative D call: TRBD1 (5 bases). This CDR3 region has 14 residues. Germline CDR1 SQVTM, CDR2 ANQGSEA. V lost 6 bases and J lost 2, with 16 bases in between. This CDR3 reads CSVAGATENYGYTF. The CDR3 DNA reads TGCAGCGTGGCCGGGGCGACGGAAAACTATGGCTACACCTTC. Full variable domain (rest looked up from reference TRBV29-1 and TRBJ1-2): SAVISQKPSRDICQRGTSLTIQCQVDSQVTMMFWYRQQPGQSLTLIATANQGSEATYESGFVIDKFPISRPNLTFSTLTVSNMSPEDSSIYLCSVAGATENYGYTFGSGTRLTVV.

This clone was observed once. The chain uses TRBV6-6 and TRBJ1-2; D not certain. V lost 2 bases and J lost 4, with 14 bases in between. The CDR3 is made up of 15 amino acids. Germline V lookup: CDR1 MNHNY, CDR2 SVGAGI (reference sequence). DNA of the CDR3: TGTGCCAGCAGTTACATCGGGGAATTAGGCTATGGCTACACCTTC. Protein: CASSYIGELGYGYTF.

This clone appeared a few times. The CDR3, as DNA: TGTGCCAGCAGCTTTCGGGACAGGTCCTACAATGAGCAGTTCTTC. Translating it yields CASSFRDRSYNEQFF. V usage is TRBV7-9 and J usage is TRBJ2-1; 8 nucleotides align to TRBD1. This CDR3 is 15 amino acids long. The V gene's germline CDR1 is SEHNR and CDR2 FQNEAQ (reference sequence). The junction had 2 bases not matched to a gene; V was cut back by 3 bases and J by 1 base.

V gene TRBV19 combines with J gene TRBJ2-2; 8 bases are a match to TRBD2. With 8 bases clipped from V and 3 bases from J, the junction kept 8 bases outside the gene matches. CDR3 length: 15 residues. The germline CDR1 and CDR2 sequences are LNHDA and SQIVND (reference sequence). The DNA for the CDR3 is TGTGCCAGTGCCGCACTAGCGGAATACACCGGGGAGCTGTTTTTT. Translated: CASAALAEYTGELFF.

V is TRBV6-1 and J is TRBJ2-5; D is undetermined. Trimming removed 0 bases from V and 5 bases from J, with 13 bases in between. The germline V gene has CDR1 MNHNS and CDR2 SASEGT. The CDR3 has 15 amino acids. The CDR3 DNA sequence: TGTGCCAGCAGTGAAGCTAGGTGGGTAGAGGAGACCCAGTACTTC. Translating gives CASSEARWVEETQYF.

This chain connects TRBV7-2 to TRBJ1-1; 10 bases fit TRBD1. Germline lookup yields CDR1 SGHTA and CDR2 FQGNSA. The V gene end was trimmed by 6 bases and the J gene end by 6 bases; junction bases not matched to a gene: 10. This CDR3 spans 15 amino acids. The CDR3 DNA is TGTGCCAGCAGTTCTCCGGGACAGGGGAAGGCTGAAGCTTTCTTT. This sequence encodes CASSSPGQGKAEAFF.

This sequence joins TRBV15 and TRBJ1-4; TRBD1 agrees at 7 bases. J gave up 0 bases and V 5 bases, and 6 bases lay outside the gene matches. The CDR3 totals 16 residues. CDR1 is LNHNV and CDR2 is YYDKDF in the germline V gene (reference sequence). CDR3 region: CATSAQGVTTNEKLFF. The CDR3 nucleotides are TGTGCCACCAGCGCCCAGGGGGTAACAACTAATGAAAAACTGTTTTTT.

The chain uses TRBV11-2 and TRBJ1-2; D gene unclear. V was pared by 5 bases and J by 5 bases, with 9 bases between. The V gene's germline CDR1 is SGHAT and CDR2 FQNNGV. This CDR3 comprises 12 residues. The CDR3 is CASSRYEYGYTF. Written as DNA, the CDR3 is TGTGCCAGCAGCCGGTACGAGTATGGCTACACCTTC.

The chain uses TRBV6-1 and TRBJ1-6; 8 nucleotides line up with TRBD1. CDR3 length equals 14 residues. J lost 9 bases, V lost 11 bases, and 12 bases had no gene match. CDR1 and CDR2 (germline): MNHNS, SASEGT. In DNA, the CDR3 is TGTGCCGGAGCAGGAAGACAGGGGATTTCACCCCTCCACTTT. Protein product: CAGAGRQGISPLHF.

V and J are TRBV18 and TRBJ1-1; possible D gene TRBD1, 6 bases. V gave up 4 bases and J gave up 2 bases, with 11 bases separating them. Germline V gene lookup returns CDR1 KGHSH and CDR2 LQKENI. The CDR3 extends over 14 amino acids. The CDR3 reads CASSQQQGNTEAFF. The CDR3 DNA follows: TGTGCCAGCTCACAACAACAGGGAAACACTGAAGCTTTCTTT.

The rearrangement uses TRBV11-3 and TRBJ2-1; 11 bases align to TRBD2. The CDR3 has 15 amino acids. Germline CDR1 reads SGHNT; CDR2 reads YENEEA. V dropped 5 bases and J dropped 8; count of bases not matched to a gene: 8. CDR3 in amino acids: CASSMGTSGWHEQFF. CDR3 bases: TGTGCCAGCAGCATGGGGACTAGCGGATGGCATGAGCAGTTCTTC.

This CDR3 is CASSATSGERGTGELFF. In DNA, the CDR3 is TGTGCCAGCAGCGCGACTAGCGGGGAGCGAGGGACCGGGGAGCTGTTTTTT. This chain joins TRBV2 and TRBJ2-2; 11 nucleotides agree with TRBD2. Germline CDR1 is SNHLY and CDR2 is FYNNEI. Unmatched junction bases numbered 11, after V lost 6 bases and J lost 5 bases. The length of the CDR3 is 17 residues.

V usage is TRBV5-1 and J usage is TRBJ2-5, with D uncertain. The CDR3 has 11 residues. Germline CDR1 reads SGHRS; CDR2 reads YFSETQ. The V gene lost 6 bases and the J gene lost 2 bases, with 5 bases spanning the gap. The CDR3 sequence: CASTTQETQYF. In DNA form, the CDR3 reads TGCGCCAGCACAACACAAGAGACCCAGTACTTC.

This clone was seen just once. At the DNA level, this CDR3 is encoded by other sequences in the same sample as well. CDR3 sequence reads: CASSLGQNYGYTF. The DNA of the CDR3 is TGTGCCAGCAGCTTAGGACAGAACTATGGCTACACCTTC. The chain recombines TRBV7-9 with TRBJ1-2; the D gene is possibly TRBD1 (5 bases). V gave up 1 base and J gave up 2 bases, with 5 bases separating them. CDR3 size: 13 residues. Germline V CDR1 and CDR2: SEHNR, FQNEAQ (reference sequence).

The chain uses TRBV6-4 and TRBJ2-3; D is perhaps TRBD2 (6 bases). Germline assignment: CDR1 MRHNA and CDR2 SNTAGT. The CDR3 consists of 13 residues. The V end lost 3 bases, the J end lost 7 bases, and 11 bases lay between the germline ends. The CDR3 nucleotides read TGTGCCAGCAGTGAAGGGAGGACCTATACGCAGTATTTT. This codes for CASSEGRTYTQYF.

The CDR3 DNA reads TGCGCCAGCAGTGAGTCGGCAGCTAGCACAGATACGCAGTATTTT. It encodes CASSESAASTDTQYF. The chain has TRBV10-2 and TRBJ2-3, with D unresolved. Germline V lookup: CDR1 WSHSY, CDR2 SAAADI. The CDR3 has 15 residues. The V end was cut by 0 bases, the J end by 0 bases, with 7 bases between.

This clone was picked up one time. The V call is TRBV5-1, the J call TRBJ1-1, with 7 bases fitting TRBD1. V shed 2 bases and J 5 bases; nucleotides not matched to a gene: 18. The CDR3 is made up of 18 amino acids. CDR1 and CDR2 from the germline V gene are SGHRS and YFSETQ. The CDR3 coding sequence is TGCGCCAGCAGCTTCGGGAGACAGGGCTGGGAAGGAAGGACTGAAGCTTTCTTT. This gives the protein CASSFGRQGWEGRTEAFF.

The gene calls are TRBV18 and TRBJ1-1, with D possibly TRBD1 on 5 matching bases. This CDR3 contains 17 residues. Trimming left V 1 base short and J 0 bases short, with 15 bases between. From germline, CDR1 is KGHSH and CDR2 LQKENI. CDR3: CASSPQRIGHLNTEAFF. The CDR3 DNA is TGTGCCAGCTCACCACAGAGGATAGGACATTTGAACACTGAAGCTTTCTTT. Full variable domain (remainder filled in from reference TRBV18 and TRBJ1-1): NAGVMQNPRHLVRRRGQEARLRCSPMKGHSHVYWYRQLPEEGLKFMVYLQKENIIDESGMPKERFSAEFPKEGPSILRIQQVVRGDSAAYFCASSPQRIGHLNTEAFFGQGTRLTVV.